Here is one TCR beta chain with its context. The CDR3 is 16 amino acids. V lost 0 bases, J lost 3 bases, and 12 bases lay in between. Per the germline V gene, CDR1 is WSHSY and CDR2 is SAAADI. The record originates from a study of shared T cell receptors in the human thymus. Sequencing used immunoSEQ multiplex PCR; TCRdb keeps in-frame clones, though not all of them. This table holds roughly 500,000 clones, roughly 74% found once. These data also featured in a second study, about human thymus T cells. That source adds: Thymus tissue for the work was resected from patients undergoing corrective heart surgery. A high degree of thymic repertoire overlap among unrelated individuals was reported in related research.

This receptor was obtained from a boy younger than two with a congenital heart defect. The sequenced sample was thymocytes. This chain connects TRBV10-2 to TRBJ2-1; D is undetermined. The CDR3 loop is CASSESPLGVYNEQFF. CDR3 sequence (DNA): TGCGCCAGCAGTGAGTCGCCCTTGGGCGTCTACAATGAGCAGTTCTTC.